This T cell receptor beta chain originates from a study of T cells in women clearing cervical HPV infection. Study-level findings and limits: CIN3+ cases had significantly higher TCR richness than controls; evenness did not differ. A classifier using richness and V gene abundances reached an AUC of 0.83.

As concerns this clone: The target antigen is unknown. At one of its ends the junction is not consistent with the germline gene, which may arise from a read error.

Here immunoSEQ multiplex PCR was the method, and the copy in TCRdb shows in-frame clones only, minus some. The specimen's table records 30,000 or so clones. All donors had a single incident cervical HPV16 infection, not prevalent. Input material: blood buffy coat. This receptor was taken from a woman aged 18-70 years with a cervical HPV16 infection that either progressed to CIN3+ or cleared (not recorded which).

CDR3 sequence reads: CASREDRLNTEAFF. The DNA read from the CDR3 is TGTGCCAGCAGGGAAGACAGATTGAACACTGAA. The genes are TRBV2 and TRBJ1-1, with D maybe TRBD1 (5 bases). Read sequence stops 3 residues before the CDR3 end, and the germline J gene provides the missing end. Germline-derived CDR1 and CDR2 are SNHLY and FYNNEI. This CDR3 is built from 14 residues.